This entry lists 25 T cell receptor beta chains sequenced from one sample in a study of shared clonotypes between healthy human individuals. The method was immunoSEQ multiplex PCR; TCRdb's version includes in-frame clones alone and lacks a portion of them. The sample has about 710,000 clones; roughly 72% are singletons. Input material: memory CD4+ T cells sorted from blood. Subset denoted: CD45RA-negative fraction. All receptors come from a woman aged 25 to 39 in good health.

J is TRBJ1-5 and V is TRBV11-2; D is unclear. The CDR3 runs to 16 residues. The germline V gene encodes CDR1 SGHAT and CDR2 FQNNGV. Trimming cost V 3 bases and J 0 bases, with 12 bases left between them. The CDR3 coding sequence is TGTGCCAGCAGCTTTGGAAACGGTTATAGCAATCAGCCCCAGCATTTT. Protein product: CASSFGNGYSNQPQHF. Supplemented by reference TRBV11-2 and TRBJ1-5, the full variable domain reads EAGVAQSPRYKIIEKRQSVAFWCNPISGHATLYWYQQILGQGPKLLIQFQNNGVVDDSQLPKDRFSAERLKGVDSTLKIQPAKLEDSAVYLCASSFGNGYSNQPQHFGDGTRLSIL.

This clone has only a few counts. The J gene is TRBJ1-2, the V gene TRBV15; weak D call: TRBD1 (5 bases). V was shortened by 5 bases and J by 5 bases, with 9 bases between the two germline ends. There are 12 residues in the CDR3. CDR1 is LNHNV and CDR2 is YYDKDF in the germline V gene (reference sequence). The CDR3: CATSLSGYGYTF. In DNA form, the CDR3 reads TGTGCCACCAGCCTGTCAGGGTATGGCTACACCTTC. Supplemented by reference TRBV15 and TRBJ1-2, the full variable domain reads DAMVIQNPRYQVTQFGKPVTLSCSQTLNHNVMYWYQQKSSQAPKLLFHYYDKDFNNEADTPDNFQSRRPNTSFCFLDIRSPGLGDTAMYLCATSLSGYGYTFGSGTRLTVV.

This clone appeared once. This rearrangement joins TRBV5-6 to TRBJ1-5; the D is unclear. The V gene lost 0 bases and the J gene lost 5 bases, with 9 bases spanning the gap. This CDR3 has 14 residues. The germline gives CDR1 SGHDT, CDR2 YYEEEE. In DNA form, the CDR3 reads TGTGCCAGCAGCTTGGCCGGCCTTGATCAGCCCCAGCATTTT. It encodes CASSLAGLDQPQHF. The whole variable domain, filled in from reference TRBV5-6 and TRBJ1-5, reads DAGVTQSPTHLIKTRGQQVTLRCSPKSGHDTVSWYQQALGQGPQFIFQYYEEEERQRGNFPDRFSGHQFPNYSSELNVNALLLGDSALYLCASSLAGLDQPQHFGDGTRLSIL.

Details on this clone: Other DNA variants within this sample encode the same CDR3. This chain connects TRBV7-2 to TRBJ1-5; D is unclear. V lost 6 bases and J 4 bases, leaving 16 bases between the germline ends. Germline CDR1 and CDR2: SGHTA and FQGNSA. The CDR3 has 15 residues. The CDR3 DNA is TGTGCCAGCAGTTCGACGGTGCTCGTGAATCAGCCCCAGCATTTT. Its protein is CASSSTVLVNQPQHF.

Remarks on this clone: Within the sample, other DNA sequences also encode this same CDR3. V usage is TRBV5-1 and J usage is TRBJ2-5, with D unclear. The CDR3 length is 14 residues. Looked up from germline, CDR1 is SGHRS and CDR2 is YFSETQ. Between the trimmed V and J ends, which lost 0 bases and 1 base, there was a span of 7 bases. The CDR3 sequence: CASSLVTAQETQYF. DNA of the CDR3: TGCGCCAGCAGCTTGGTAACAGCCCAAGAGACCCAGTACTTC.

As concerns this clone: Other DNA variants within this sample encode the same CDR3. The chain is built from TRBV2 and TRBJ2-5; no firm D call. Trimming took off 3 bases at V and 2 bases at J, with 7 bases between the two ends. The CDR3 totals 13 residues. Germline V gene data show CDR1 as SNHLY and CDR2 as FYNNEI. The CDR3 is CASSEGSQETQYF. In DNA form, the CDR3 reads TGTGCCAGCAGTGAGGGATCACAAGAGACCCAGTACTTC.

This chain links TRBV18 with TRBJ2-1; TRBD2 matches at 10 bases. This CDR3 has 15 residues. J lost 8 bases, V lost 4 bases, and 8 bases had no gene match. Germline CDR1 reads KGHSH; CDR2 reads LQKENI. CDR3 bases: TGTGCCAGCTCACGGGAAGCGGGAGGGCCCTATGAGCAGTTCTTC. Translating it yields CASSREAGGPYEQFF.

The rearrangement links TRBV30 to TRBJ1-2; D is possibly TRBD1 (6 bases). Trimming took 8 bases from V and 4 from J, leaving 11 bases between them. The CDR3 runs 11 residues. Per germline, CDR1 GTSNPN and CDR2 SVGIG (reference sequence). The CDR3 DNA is TGTGCCCAAGGGGGGGGCTATGGCTACACCTTC. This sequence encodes CAQGGGYGYTF.

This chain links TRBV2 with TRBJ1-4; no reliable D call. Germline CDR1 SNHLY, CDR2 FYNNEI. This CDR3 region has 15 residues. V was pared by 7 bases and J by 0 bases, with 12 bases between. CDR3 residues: CASMTDQATNEKLFF. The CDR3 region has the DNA TGTGCCAGCATGACGGATCAAGCAACTAATGAAAAACTGTTTTTT.

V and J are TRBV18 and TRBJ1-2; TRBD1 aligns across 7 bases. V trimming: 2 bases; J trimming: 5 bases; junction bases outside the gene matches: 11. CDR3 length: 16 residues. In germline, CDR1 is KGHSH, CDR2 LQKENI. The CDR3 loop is CASSPGPPAGGYGYTF. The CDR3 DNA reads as TGTGCCAGCTCACCAGGTCCGCCTGCAGGGGGGTATGGCTACACCTTC.

Here the CDR3 reads CASSSRTGGYGYTF. The CDR3 bases are TGTGCCAGCAGCTCTCGGACAGGAGGCTATGGCTACACCTTC. This chain connects TRBV7-9 to TRBJ1-2; 7 nucleotides agree with TRBD1. Germline values: CDR1 SEHNR, CDR2 FQNEAQ (reference sequence). The CDR3 loop spans 14 amino acids. V lost 4 bases, J lost 4 bases, and 6 bases stayed unmatched.

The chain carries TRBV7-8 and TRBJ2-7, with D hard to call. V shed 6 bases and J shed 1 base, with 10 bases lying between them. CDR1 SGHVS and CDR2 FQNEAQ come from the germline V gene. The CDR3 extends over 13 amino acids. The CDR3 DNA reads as TGTGCCAGCAGATGGAGAGCTTCCTACGAGCAGTACTTC. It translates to CASRWRASYEQYF.

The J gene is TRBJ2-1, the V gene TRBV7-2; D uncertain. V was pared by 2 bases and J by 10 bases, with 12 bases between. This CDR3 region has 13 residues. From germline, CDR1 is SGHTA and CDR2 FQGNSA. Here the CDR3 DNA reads TGTGCCAGCAGCTTACTACTTCTGGGGGAGCAGTTCTTC. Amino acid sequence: CASSLLLLGEQFF.

In DNA form, the CDR3 reads TGTGCCAGCAGACTACAGGGAGACACCATATATTTT. Translating it yields CASRLQGDTIYF. V and J are TRBV2 and TRBJ1-3, with D possibly TRBD1 on 6 matching bases. The CDR3 is 12 amino acids. The germline V and J ends were trimmed by 6 bases and 8 bases, with 11 bases remaining between them. Germline CDR1 SNHLY, CDR2 FYNNEI.

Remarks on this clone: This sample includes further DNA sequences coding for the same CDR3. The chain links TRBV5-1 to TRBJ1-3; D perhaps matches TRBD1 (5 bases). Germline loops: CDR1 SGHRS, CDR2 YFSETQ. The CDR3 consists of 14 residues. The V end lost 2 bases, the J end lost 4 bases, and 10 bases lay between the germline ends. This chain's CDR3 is CASSFGTEGNTIYF. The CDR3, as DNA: TGCGCCAGCAGCTTCGGGACGGAGGGAAACACCATATATTTT.

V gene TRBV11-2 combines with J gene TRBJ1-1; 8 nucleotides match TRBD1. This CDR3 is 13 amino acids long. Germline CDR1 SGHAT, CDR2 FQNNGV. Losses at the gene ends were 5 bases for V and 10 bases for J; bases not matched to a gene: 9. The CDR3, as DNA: TGTGCCAGCAGCACCGGACAGGGTGAATTAGCTTTCTTT. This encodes CASSTGQGELAFF.

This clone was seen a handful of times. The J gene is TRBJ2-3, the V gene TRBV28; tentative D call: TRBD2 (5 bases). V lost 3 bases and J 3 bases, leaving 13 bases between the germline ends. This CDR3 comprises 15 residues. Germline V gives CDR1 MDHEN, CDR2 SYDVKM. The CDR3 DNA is TGTGCCAGCAGTTTCCCCACGGACTTAACAGATACGCAGTATTTT. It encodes CASSFPTDLTDTQYF.

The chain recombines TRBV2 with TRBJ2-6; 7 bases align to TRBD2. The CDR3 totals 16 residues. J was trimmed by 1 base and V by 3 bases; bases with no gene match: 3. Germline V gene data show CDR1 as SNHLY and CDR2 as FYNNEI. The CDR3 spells CASSDSGGSGANVLTF. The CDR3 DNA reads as TGTGCCAGCAGTGACTCGGGAGGATCTGGGGCCAACGTCCTGACTTTC.

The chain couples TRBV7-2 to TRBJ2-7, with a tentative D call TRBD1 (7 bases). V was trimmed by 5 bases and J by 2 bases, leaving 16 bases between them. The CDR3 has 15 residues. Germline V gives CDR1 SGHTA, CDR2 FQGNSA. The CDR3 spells CASSPYPGGPYEQYF. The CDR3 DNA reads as TGTGCCAGCAGCCCCTACCCAGGGGGGCCCTACGAGCAGTACTTC.

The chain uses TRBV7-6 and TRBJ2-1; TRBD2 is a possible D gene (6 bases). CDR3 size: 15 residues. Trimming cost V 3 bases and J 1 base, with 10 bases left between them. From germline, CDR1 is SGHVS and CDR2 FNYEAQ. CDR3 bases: TGTGCCAGCAGCTTTCTAGCGCATTCCTACAATGAGCAGTTCTTC. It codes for CASSFLAHSYNEQFF.

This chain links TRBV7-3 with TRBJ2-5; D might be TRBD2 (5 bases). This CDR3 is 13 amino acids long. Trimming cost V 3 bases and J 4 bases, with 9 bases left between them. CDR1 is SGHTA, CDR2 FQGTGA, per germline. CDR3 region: CASSFLGRETQYF. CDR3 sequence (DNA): TGTGCCAGCAGCTTTCTAGGGAGAGAGACCCAGTACTTC.

CDR3 nucleotide sequence: TGTGCCAGTAGAGCCAGATCCTACGAGCAGTACTTC. Protein: CASRARSYEQYF. The V gene is TRBV19, the J gene TRBJ2-7, with D unresolved. V shed 6 bases and J shed 1 base, with 7 bases lying between them. Germline V gene lookup returns CDR1 LNHDA and CDR2 SQIVND (reference sequence). This CDR3 contains 12 residues.

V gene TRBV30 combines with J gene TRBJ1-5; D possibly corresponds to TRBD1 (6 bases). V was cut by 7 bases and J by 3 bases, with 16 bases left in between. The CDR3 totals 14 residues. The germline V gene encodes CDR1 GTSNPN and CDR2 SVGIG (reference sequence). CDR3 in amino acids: CAYTSGQINQPQHF. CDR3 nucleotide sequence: TGTGCCTACACATCCGGACAGATCAATCAGCCCCAGCATTTT.

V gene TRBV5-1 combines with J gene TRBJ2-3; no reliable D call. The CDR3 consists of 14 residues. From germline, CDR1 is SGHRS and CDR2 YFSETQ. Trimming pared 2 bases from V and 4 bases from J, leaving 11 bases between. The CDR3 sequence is CASSLNSYSDTQYF. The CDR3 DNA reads TGCGCCAGCAGCTTAAACTCCTATTCAGATACGCAGTATTTT.

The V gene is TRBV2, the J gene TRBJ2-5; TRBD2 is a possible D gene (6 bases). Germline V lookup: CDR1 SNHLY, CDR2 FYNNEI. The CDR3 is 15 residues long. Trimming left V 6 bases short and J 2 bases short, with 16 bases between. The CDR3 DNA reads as TGTGCCAGCAGGGGGGGACGGCGGAATCAAGAGACCCAGTACTTC. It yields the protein CASRGGRRNQETQYF.